This TCR beta chain was observed in a study of blood T cell repertoires in COVID-19. The V end was cut by 3 bases, the J end by 1 base, with 13 bases between. The CDR3 contains 16 residues. Germline V CDR1 and CDR2: MDHEN, SYDVKM. The table came from immunoSEQ multiplex PCR; TCRdb's copy has only in-frame clones and leaves some out. This table has 200,000 to 250,000 clones, around 80% appearing once. The TCR sequence derives from a woman between 70 and 85 years old with acute or convalescent COVID-19. The chain couples TRBV28 to TRBJ1-5; the D gene is possibly TRBD1 (6 bases). What was sequenced was peripheral blood. The CDR3 loop reads CASSFRGAASNQPQHF. In nucleotides, the CDR3 is TGTGCCAGCAGTTTTCGGGGGGCGGCGAGCAATCAGCCCCAGCATTTT.